Here is one TCR beta chain with its context. V lost 1 base to trimming and J lost 9 bases, with 7 bases between them. CDR3 length: 12 amino acids. Looked up from germline, CDR1 is SGHTA and CDR2 is FQGNSA. TCRdb independently ran MiXCR on the RT-PCR reads; one entry per CDR3 protein. This table holds about 680,000 distinct CDR3 sequences, approximately 14% found once. The sequencing input was memory CD4+ T cells from blood. This sequence was found in a female donor in good health, serving as a healthy control. The chain links TRBV7-2 to TRBJ2-1; the D gene is possibly TRBD1 (5 bases). CDR3 nucleotide sequence: TGTGCCAGCAGCTTAGATACAGGTGAGCAGTTCTTC. Its protein is CASSLDTGEQFF. Looking up the rest from reference TRBV7-2 and TRBJ2-1 gives the full variable domain: GAGVSQSPSNKVTEKGKDVELRCDPISGHTALYWYRQSLGQGLEFLIYFQGNSAPDKSGLPSDRFSAERTGGSVSTLTIQRTQQEDSAVYLCASSLDTGEQFFGPGTRLTVL.